Presented here are 20 T cell receptor beta chains from one specimen sequenced in a study of blood T cell repertoires in COVID-19. Produced via immunoSEQ multiplex PCR; TCRdb's table is partial and in-frame only. The table has approximately 440,000 clones, around 90% seen once. Sequencing was performed on PBMCs or T cells enriched from blood (not recorded which). Source of these receptors: a man between 18 and 35 years old who had recovered from COVID-19.

The chain is built from TRBV10-1 and TRBJ1-1; tentatively, D is TRBD1 (5 bases). The CDR3 length is 17 residues. Trimming left V 0 bases short and J 1 base short, with 15 bases between. Germline CDR1 reads WNHNN; CDR2 reads SYGVQD (reference sequence). DNA for the CDR3: TGCGCCAGCAGTGAGTCGGCAGGGTGGGGCCCGAACACTGAAGCTTTCTTT. This codes for CASSESAGWGPNTEAFF.

This chain uses TRBV6-1 with TRBJ2-1, with 9 bases fitting TRBD2. CDR1 is MNHNS, CDR2 SASEGT, per germline. With 4 bases clipped from V and 6 bases from J, the junction kept 16 bases outside the gene matches. The CDR3 covers 18 residues. The CDR3 reads CASSVLPGLAPTGNEQFF. CDR3 nucleotides: TGTGCCAGCAGTGTCCTACCGGGACTAGCTCCAACCGGCAATGAGCAGTTCTTC.

The chain has TRBV28 and TRBJ1-1, with a weak D call TRBD1 (6 bases). The CDR3 extends over 15 amino acids. Germline CDR1 and CDR2: MDHEN and SYDVKM. The germline V and J ends were trimmed by 6 bases and 0 bases, with 14 bases remaining between them. CDR3 nucleotide sequence: TGTGCCAGCAGCCTGAGGGGGAACATGAACACTGAAGCTTTCTTT. Translated: CASSLRGNMNTEAFF.

The CDR3 reads CASSSGAQDTGELFF. Written as DNA, the CDR3 is TGTGCCAGCAGCTCAGGGGCGCAGGACACCGGGGAGCTGTTTTTT. The chain employs TRBV7-7 and TRBJ2-2; D is possibly TRBD1 (6 bases). CDR1 is SSHAT and CDR2 is FNYEAQ in the germline V gene (reference sequence). This CDR3 is built from 15 residues. Trimming left V 4 bases short and J 3 bases short, with 12 bases between.

The rearrangement links TRBV27 to TRBJ2-2; maybe TRBD2 (6 bases). CDR1 is MNHEY, CDR2 SMNVEV, per germline (reference sequence). The CDR3 contains 16 residues. Trimming removed 1 base from V and 7 bases from J, with 16 bases in between. CDR3 in DNA: TGTGCCAGCAGTTTATTCCGGCGTCGGGAGTTCGGGGAGCTGTTTTTT. Its protein is CASSLFRRREFGELFF.

This chain connects TRBV6-2 or TRBV6-3 to TRBJ1-1; 11 bases map to TRBD1. The germline gives CDR1 MNHEY, CDR2 SVGEGT. J was trimmed by 4 bases and V by 3 bases; bases with no gene match: 1. This CDR3 comprises 14 residues. This CDR3 is CASSYGQGATEAFF. CDR3 DNA sequence: TGTGCCAGCAGTTATGGACAGGGGGCCACTGAAGCTTTCTTT.

This rearrangement joins TRBV12-5 to TRBJ1-6, with D perhaps matching TRBD1 (5 bases). CDR1 and CDR2 from the germline V gene are LGHNT and FRNRAP. The CDR3 is made up of 17 amino acids. V was trimmed by 2 bases and J by 6 bases, leaving 17 bases between them. The CDR3 spells CASGLFLLGGFNSPLHF. As DNA, the CDR3 is TGTGCTAGTGGTTTGTTCCTGTTGGGGGGTTTTAATTCACCCCTCCACTTT.

CDR3 sequence (DNA): TGTGCCAGCAGTACTGCAGGGCCAGCTGAAGCTTTCTTT. This sequence encodes CASSTAGPAEAFF. The chain couples TRBV2 to TRBJ1-1; D possibly corresponds to TRBD1 (5 bases). CDR1 and CDR2 from the germline V gene are SNHLY and FYNNEI. This CDR3 has 13 amino acids. Deletions cut 5 bases from V and 6 bases from J, with 13 bases between. The whole variable domain, filled in from reference TRBV2 and TRBJ1-1, reads EPEVTQTPSHQVTQMGQEVILRCVPISNHLYFYWYRQILGQKVEFLVSFYNNEISEKSEIFDDQFSVERPDGSNFTLKIRSTKLEDSAMYFCASSTAGPAEAFFGQGTRLTVV.

This chain joins TRBV30 and TRBJ2-1, with 11 bases matching TRBD2. Germline V gene lookup returns CDR1 GTSNPN and CDR2 SVGIG (reference sequence). J was trimmed by 4 bases and V by 2 bases; bases with no gene match: 4. This CDR3 has 15 residues. This CDR3 reads CAWSKGTSGYNEQFF. The DNA of the CDR3 is TGTGCCTGGAGTAAAGGGACTAGCGGATACAATGAGCAGTTCTTC.

The V call is TRBV5-1, the J call TRBJ2-2, with D possibly being TRBD1 (5 bases). Per germline, CDR1 SGHRS and CDR2 YFSETQ. This CDR3 is built from 16 residues. Trimming removed 4 bases from V and 0 bases from J, with 13 bases in between. CDR3 amino acids: CASSLTPTANTGELFF. The CDR3 DNA reads as TGCGCCAGCAGCCTTACCCCGACAGCGAACACCGGGGAGCTGTTTTTT. Variable domain in full (rest from reference TRBV5-1 and TRBJ2-2): KAGVTQTPRYLIKTRGQQVTLSCSPISGHRSVSWYQQTPGQGLQFLFEYFSETQRNKGNFPGRFSGRQFSNSRSEMNVSTLELGDSALYLCASSLTPTANTGELFFGEGSRLTVL.

V is TRBV7-8 and J is TRBJ1-5, with D unresolved. The CDR3 contains 15 residues. V lost 4 bases, J lost 0 bases, and 10 bases lay in between. From germline, CDR1 is SGHVS and CDR2 FQNEAQ. CDR3 in DNA: TGTGCCAGCAGCTCCACAGTAGATAGCAATCAGCCCCAGCATTTT. Amino acid sequence: CASSSTVDSNQPQHF.

V and J are TRBV5-6 and TRBJ2-7; tentatively, D is TRBD2 (7 bases). V dropped 1 base and J dropped 4 bases, with 12 bases sitting between them. This CDR3 has 14 amino acids. Germline CDR1 SGHDT, CDR2 YYEEEE. CDR3 amino acids: CASSLYGGTYEQYF. In DNA, the CDR3 is TGTGCCAGCAGCTTGTACGGGGGGACATACGAGCAGTACTTC.

The chain links TRBV6-4 to TRBJ2-2; 11 bases are a match to TRBD2. Germline V CDR1 and CDR2: MRHNA, SNTAGT. The V and J ends lost 5 bases and 5 bases, in that order; junction bases with no gene match: 4. The CDR3 loop spans 15 amino acids. This CDR3 reads CASSRTSGSTGELFF. The CDR3, as DNA: TGTGCCAGCAGTAGAACTAGCGGGAGTACCGGGGAGCTGTTTTTT.

This sequence joins TRBV2 and TRBJ1-2, with TRBD1 as a possible D gene (6 bases). This CDR3 is 15 amino acids long. Germline-derived CDR1 and CDR2 are SNHLY and FYNNEI. V shed 1 base and J shed 7 bases, with 16 bases lying between them. Here the CDR3 reads CASSEDVRGNSGYTF. The CDR3 nucleotides are TGTGCCAGCAGTGAAGACGTCAGGGGAAATAGTGGCTACACCTTC.

CDR3 loop: CASSPGGRGNQPQHF. As DNA, the CDR3 is TGTGCCAGTAGCCCAGGGGGCCGGGGCAATCAGCCCCAGCATTTT. The rearrangement links TRBV19 to TRBJ1-5, with 8 bases lining up with TRBD1. Germline CDR1 LNHDA, CDR2 SQIVND (reference sequence). With 6 bases clipped from V and 2 bases from J, the junction kept 6 bases outside the gene matches. This CDR3 contains 15 residues.

A single count supports this clone. The chain combines TRBV3-1 (or the pseudogene TRBV3-2) with TRBJ1-1; TRBD1 aligns across 8 bases. The germline gives CDR1 LGHDT, CDR2 YNNKEL (reference sequence). V shed 7 bases, J shed 7 bases, and the junction held 5 bases outside the gene matches. The CDR3 has 12 amino acids. CDR3 nucleotide sequence: TGTGCCAGCACTACAGGGGGTTTTGAAGCTTTCTTT. This encodes CASTTGGFEAFF.

V usage is TRBV28 and J usage is TRBJ2-1; perhaps TRBD2 as D (6 bases). Looked up from germline, CDR1 is MDHEN and CDR2 is SYDVKM. V shed 3 bases and J shed 3 bases, with 15 bases lying between them. The CDR3 runs to 16 residues. The CDR3 DNA follows: TGTGCCAGCAGTTTTGCGGGAAGCTCCCTCTACAATGAGCAGTTCTTC. It translates to CASSFAGSSLYNEQFF.

CDR3 amino acids: CAWSGTEERQFF. The DNA of the CDR3 is TGTGCCTGGAGCGGGACTGAAGAGAGGCAGTTCTTC. This chain connects TRBV30 to TRBJ2-1; weak D call: TRBD2 (6 bases). In germline, CDR1 is GTSNPN, CDR2 SVGIG (reference sequence). V gave up 3 bases and J gave up 12 bases, with 15 bases separating them. The CDR3 runs to 12 residues.

The chain links TRBV9 to TRBJ1-6, with D possibly matching TRBD1 (6 bases). The CDR3 totals 15 residues. Germline CDR1 and CDR2: SGDLS and YYNGEE. The ends were cut back, 4 bases at V and 5 bases at J, with 13 bases in the middle. CDR3 DNA: TGTGCCAGCAGCCACCCGGACAGAGATAATTCACCCCTCCACTTT. Encoded protein: CASSHPDRDNSPLHF.

The chain joins TRBV7-9 to TRBJ2-3, with 10 bases that match TRBD1. Germline lookup yields CDR1 SEHNR and CDR2 FQNEAQ (reference sequence). CDR3 length equals 17 residues. The ends lost 2 bases at V and 0 bases at J; junction bases unmatched: 5. The CDR3 DNA reads as TGTGCCAGCAGCTTAAGGGACAGGGGTAAAAGCACAGATACGCAGTATTTT. Amino acids: CASSLRDRGKSTDTQYF.